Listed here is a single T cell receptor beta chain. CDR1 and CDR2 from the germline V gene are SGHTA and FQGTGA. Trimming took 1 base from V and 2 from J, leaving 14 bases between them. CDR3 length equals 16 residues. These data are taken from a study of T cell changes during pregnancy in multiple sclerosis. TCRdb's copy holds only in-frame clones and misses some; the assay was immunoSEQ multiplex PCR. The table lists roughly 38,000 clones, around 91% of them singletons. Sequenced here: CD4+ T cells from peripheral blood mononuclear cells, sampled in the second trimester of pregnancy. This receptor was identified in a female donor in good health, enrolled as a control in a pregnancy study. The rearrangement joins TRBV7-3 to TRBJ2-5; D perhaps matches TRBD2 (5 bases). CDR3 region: CASSLRGSGTQETQYF. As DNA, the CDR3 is TGTGCCAGCAGCTTAAGAGGGTCGGGTACGCAAGAGACCCAGTACTTC.